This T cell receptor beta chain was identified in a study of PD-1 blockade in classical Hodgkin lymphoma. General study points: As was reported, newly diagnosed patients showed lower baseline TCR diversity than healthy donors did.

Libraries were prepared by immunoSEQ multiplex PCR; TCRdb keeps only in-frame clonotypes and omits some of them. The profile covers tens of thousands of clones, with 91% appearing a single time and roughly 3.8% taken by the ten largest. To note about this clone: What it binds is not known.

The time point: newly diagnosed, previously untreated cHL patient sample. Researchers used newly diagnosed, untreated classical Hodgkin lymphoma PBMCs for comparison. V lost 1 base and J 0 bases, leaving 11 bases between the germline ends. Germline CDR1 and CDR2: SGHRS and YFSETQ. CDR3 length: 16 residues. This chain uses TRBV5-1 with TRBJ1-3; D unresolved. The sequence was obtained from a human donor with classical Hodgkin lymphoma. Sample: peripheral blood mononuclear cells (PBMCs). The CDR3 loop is CASSLWNPGSGNTIYF. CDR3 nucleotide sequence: TGCGCCAGCAGCTTGTGGAACCCGGGCTCTGGAAACACCATATATTTT.